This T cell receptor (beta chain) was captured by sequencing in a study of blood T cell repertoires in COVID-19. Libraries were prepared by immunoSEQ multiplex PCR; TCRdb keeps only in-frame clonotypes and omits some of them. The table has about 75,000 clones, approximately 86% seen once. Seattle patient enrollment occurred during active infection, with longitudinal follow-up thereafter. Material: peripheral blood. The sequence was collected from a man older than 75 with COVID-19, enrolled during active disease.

The CDR3 loop is CASSFDRANSPLHF. CDR3 coding DNA: TGTGCCAGCAGTTTTGACAGAGCAAATTCACCCCTCCACTTT. J is TRBJ1-6 and V is TRBV27; possibly TRBD1 for D (5 bases). V was trimmed by 3 bases and J by 7 bases, leaving 10 bases between them. Per the germline V gene, CDR1 is MNHEY and CDR2 is SMNVEV (reference sequence). The CDR3 covers 14 residues.